A single T cell receptor (beta chain) is shown here with its context. Its antigen remains unidentified. V lost 5 bases to trimming and J lost 0 bases, with 14 bases between them. Germline V CDR1 and CDR2: SGHVS, FNYEAQ. This CDR3 comprises 16 residues. Sequenced by immunoSEQ multiplex PCR; TCRdb stores in-frame clones only, minus some. This table has approximately 110,000 clones, about 88% appearing once. This sample was taken from a study of T cell responses to AZD1222 COVID-19 vaccine. Study-level results: Baseline seropositivity characterized only six AZD1222 recipients. Per reports, nearly half of all spike-specific TCRs target regions that are unmutated in variants.

The genes are TRBV7-6 and TRBJ1-3; D call uncertain. This material consisted of peripheral blood, taken on day 0 of AZD1222 vaccination. The receptor comes from an adult in good health. CDR3 region: CASSVLGANSGNTIYF. The CDR3 coding sequence is TGTGCCAGCAGCGTTTTGGGCGCCAACTCTGGAAACACCATATATTTT. Based on the CDR3 plus reference TRBV7-6 and TRBJ1-3, the full variable domain is GAGVSQSPRYKVTKRGQDVALRCDPISGHVSLYWYRQALGQGPEFLTYFNYEAQQDKSGLPNDRFSAERPEGSISTLTIQRTEQRDSAMYRCASSVLGANSGNTIYFGEGSWLTVV.